The 32 T cell receptor beta chains presented below share a single source sample, sequenced in a study of T cells after yellow fever vaccination. TCRdb reprocessed the 5' RACE reads with MiXCR, giving one entry per CDR3 protein. The table has roughly 330,000 distinct CDR3 sequences, 3.5% to 4.5% seen once. The specimen was PBMCs, collected 5 days after the yellow fever booster vaccination. The receptors come from a man between 18 and 35 years old who received the YFV17D yellow fever vaccine.

This clonotype was counted at least ten times. This chain links TRBV11-2 with TRBJ2-7; D is perhaps TRBD1 (6 bases). The CDR3 is made up of 14 amino acids. The V and J ends lost 3 bases and 2 bases respectively, with 11 bases between them. Germline V gene data show CDR1 as SGHAT and CDR2 as FQNNGV. The CDR3 is CASSFDRFTYEQYV. The CDR3 region has the DNA TGTGCCAGCAGCTTTGACAGGTTCACCTACGAGCAGTACGTC.

Only a few counts were recorded for this clonotype. The rearrangement links TRBV19 to TRBJ1-2; D not resolved. V lost 6 bases to trimming and J lost 1 base, with 15 bases between them. The CDR3 has 15 residues. Germline values: CDR1 LNHDA, CDR2 SQIVND (reference sequence). CDR3 in amino acids: CASRRRRVGNYGYTF. The CDR3, as DNA: TGTGCCAGTAGGAGAAGACGGGTTGGTAACTATGGCTACACCTTC.

The genes are TRBV27 and TRBJ2-7; tentatively, D is TRBD1 or TRBD2 (5 bases each). Trimming removed 6 bases at V and 1 base at J, with 10 bases between. This CDR3 is 13 amino acids long. Germline values: CDR1 MNHEY, CDR2 SMNVEV (reference sequence). CDR3 loop: CASSHGGSYEQYF. The CDR3 DNA reads TGTGCCAGCAGCCATGGGGGATCCTACGAGCAGTACTTC.

About this clonotype: Being one base from a much bigger clone, this may be a read error. This chain joins TRBV7-6 and TRBJ2-5; TRBD2 aligns across 10 bases. The CDR3 runs 16 residues. Per the germline V gene, CDR1 is SGHVS and CDR2 is FNYEAQ. Trimming cost V 3 bases and J 5 bases; bases outside gene matches: 9. The CDR3: CASSFVVLAGSETQYF. CDR3 sequence (DNA): TGTGCCAGCAGCTTTGTCGTACTAGCGGGGTCTGAGACCCAGTACTTC.

This clonotype was counted only a few times. The chain recombines TRBV7-2 with TRBJ1-2; D ambiguous. Germline CDR1 reads SGHTA; CDR2 reads FQGNSA. The ends were cut back, 4 bases at V and 0 bases at J, with 9 bases in the middle. The CDR3 is made up of 14 amino acids. In DNA, the CDR3 is TGTGCCAGCAGCTCGCCTTTAGCTAACTATGGCTACACCTTC. It specifies CASSSPLANYGYTF.

There are many counts of this clonotype. This sequence joins TRBV5-1 and TRBJ2-3; D gene uncertain. The CDR3 has 14 amino acids. Trimming shortened V by 3 bases and J by 1 base, and 9 bases separated the two germline ends. CDR1 and CDR2 (germline): SGHRS, YFSETQ. For the CDR3, the DNA is TGCGCCAGCAGCTCAACGACTGGCACAGATACGCAGTATTTT. Residues: CASSSTTGTDTQYF. Looking up the rest from reference TRBV5-1 and TRBJ2-3 gives the full variable domain: KAGVTQTPRYLIKTRGQQVTLSCSPISGHRSVSWYQQTPGQGLQFLFEYFSETQRNKGNFPGRFSGRQFSNSRSEMNVSTLELGDSALYLCASSSTTGTDTQYFGPGTRLTVL.

Ten or more counts support this clonotype. The CDR3 here is CASRPTGGTQYF. The CDR3 DNA reads TGTGCCAGCAGGCCCACGGGAGGGACCCAGTACTTC. This chain connects TRBV12-3 or TRBV12-4 to TRBJ2-5, with 7 bases identical to TRBD2. The CDR3 extends over 12 amino acids. V dropped 6 bases and J dropped 7; count of bases not matched to a gene: 5.

This clonotype occurred a few times. The chain uses TRBV5-6 and TRBJ2-5; the match to TRBD1 covers 7 bases. Germline CDR1 and CDR2: SGHDT and YYEEEE. V lost 4 bases, J lost 4 bases, and 13 bases stayed unmatched. The CDR3 totals 16 residues. CDR3 in DNA: TGTGCCAGCAGCCGACGACAGGGAGAGGTGACAGAGACCCAGTACTTC. This encodes CASSRRQGEVTETQYF.

This clonotype occurred a few times. The chain carries TRBV12-3 or TRBV12-4 and TRBJ1-6; D may be TRBD1 (5 bases). Deletions cut 2 bases from V and 10 bases from J, with 9 bases between. The CDR3 covers 13 residues. In nucleotides, the CDR3 is TGTGCCAGCAGTTTATTGGGGGACTCACCCCTCCACTTT. Protein product: CASSLLGDSPLHF.

The rearrangement links TRBV10-2 to TRBJ1-2; D ambiguous. V was shortened by 4 bases and J by 3 bases, with 12 bases between the two germline ends. The CDR3 covers 14 residues. CDR1 and CDR2 from the germline V gene are WSHSY and SAAADI. CDR3 nucleotide sequence: TGCGCCAGCAGTGTCGTTCCCGCGGACTATGGCTACACCTTC. This gives the protein CASSVVPADYGYTF.

In this sample, this clonotype turned up many times. CDR3 amino acids: CASSQGIGQDTEAFF. CDR3 sequence (DNA): TGTGCCAGCAGCCAGGGAATCGGGCAGGACACTGAAGCTTTCTTT. The V and J genes are TRBV7-8 and TRBJ1-1; D possibly corresponds to TRBD1 (5 bases). V shed 5 bases and J shed 3 bases, with 16 bases lying between them. Germline assignment: CDR1 SGHVS and CDR2 FQNEAQ. The CDR3 runs 15 residues.

This clonotype occurred a few times. This chain connects TRBV7-9 to TRBJ1-6, with D hard to call. This CDR3 is 13 amino acids long. The germline V gene has CDR1 SEHNR and CDR2 FQNEAQ (reference sequence). Deletions cut 5 bases from V and 6 bases from J, with 8 bases between. Here the CDR3 reads CASSNLGNSPLHF. Written as DNA, the CDR3 is TGTGCCAGCAGCAATCTCGGTAATTCACCCCTCCACTTT.

The rearrangement uses TRBV28 and TRBJ2-3, with 14 bases aligning to TRBD2. Germline V gene sequence: CDR1 MDHEN, CDR2 SYDVKM. V lost 7 bases, J lost 1 base, and 7 bases stayed unmatched. The CDR3 loop spans 17 amino acids. The CDR3 protein is CASIGTSGGRGTDTQYF. The CDR3 DNA reads TGTGCCAGCATTGGGACTAGCGGGGGCCGGGGCACAGATACGCAGTATTTT.

This clonotype was seen repeatedly, ten times or more. The J gene is TRBJ1-5, the V gene TRBV7-8, with unresolved D. Per germline, CDR1 SGHVS and CDR2 FQNEAQ. V was trimmed by 5 bases and J by 4 bases, leaving 12 bases between them. The CDR3 runs to 14 residues. The CDR3 region has the DNA TGTGCCAGCAGCAAGGACTTTCTGAATCAGCCCCAGCATTTT. This encodes CASSKDFLNQPQHF.

The chain is built from TRBV3-1 and TRBJ2-3; TRBD1 matches at 10 bases. CDR1 is LGHDT and CDR2 is YNNKEL in the germline V gene (reference sequence). The CDR3 runs to 15 residues. V lost 3 bases, J lost 4 bases, and 4 bases stayed unmatched. The CDR3 DNA follows: TGTGCCAGCAGCCAGGGACAGGGGATCCCAGATACGCAGTATTTT. Protein: CASSQGQGIPDTQYF.

This clonotype occurred many times. The CDR3 loop is CAISGVAFGTDTQYF. Here the CDR3 DNA reads TGTGCCATCAGTGGGGTAGCCTTTGGCACAGATACGCAGTATTTT. The V call is TRBV10-3, the J call TRBJ2-3; D gene uncertain. The CDR3 is made up of 15 amino acids. Deletions cut 4 bases from V and 1 base from J, with 12 bases between. Looked up from germline, CDR1 is ENHRY and CDR2 is SYGVKD.

This clonotype was counted many times. Here the CDR3 DNA reads TGTGCCAGCAGCCCTGGGTCCCTCTTTGGGGGAATAGAATACATTCAGTACTTC. It translates to CASSPGSLFGGIEYIQYF. The rearrangement joins TRBV28 to TRBJ2-4; TRBD1 or TRBD2 may be the D gene (5 bases each). The V and J ends lost 6 bases and 8 bases respectively, with 29 bases between them. The germline CDR1 and CDR2 sequences are MDHEN and SYDVKM. There are 18 residues in the CDR3.

This clonotype was seen repeatedly, ten times or more. The chain recombines TRBV7-2 with TRBJ2-4; D gene uncertain. The CDR3 sequence is 14 residues long. CDR1 and CDR2 from the germline V gene are SGHTA and FQGNSA. V was pared by 2 bases and J by 1 base, with 6 bases between. CDR3 residues: CASSLPEAKNIQYF. The DNA of the CDR3 is TGTGCCAGCAGCTTACCCGAGGCCAAAAACATTCAGTACTTC.

This clonotype was counted at least ten times. V is TRBV27 and J is TRBJ2-1; no definite D call. V was cut by 0 bases and J by 0 bases, with 6 bases left in between. The CDR3 is 15 residues long. Germline values: CDR1 MNHEY, CDR2 SMNVEV (reference sequence). The DNA of the CDR3 is TGTGCCAGCAGTTTATCAAGTAACTCCTACAATGAGCAGTTCTTC. As protein: CASSLSSNSYNEQFF.

This clonotype is classed as medium-sized. Here the CDR3 reads CASSQTGTSGGETQYF. The CDR3 nucleotides read TGTGCCAGCAGCCAAACCGGGACTAGCGGGGGGGAGACCCAGTACTTC. This chain links TRBV4-2 with TRBJ2-5; 15 bases fit TRBD2. Trimming at V came to 2 bases and at J to 5 bases, leaving 3 bases not matched to a gene. Germline CDR1 and CDR2: LGHNA and YNFKEQ. This CDR3 has 16 residues.

This clonotype was observed at least ten times. V is TRBV6-5 and J is TRBJ1-1; D remains unclear. Germline-derived CDR1 and CDR2 are MNHEY and SVGAGI. The V gene lost 2 bases and the J gene lost 3 bases, with 13 bases spanning the gap. The CDR3 length is 15 residues. The CDR3 DNA reads TGTGCCAGCAGTTACGGGTCGGGAAGGGACACTGAAGCTTTCTTT. Protein sequence: CASSYGSGRDTEAFF.

This clonotype was observed many times. The chain couples TRBV9 to TRBJ2-1, with D possibly matching TRBD2 (5 bases). The CDR3 sequence is 13 residues long. Trimming left V 4 bases short and J 8 bases short, with 13 bases between. CDR1 and CDR2 (germline): SGDLS, YYNGEE. Here the CDR3 DNA reads TGTGCCAGCAGCCCCTTGGTCGGGGATGAGCAGTTCTTC. It codes for CASSPLVGDEQFF.

The chain joins TRBV20-1 to TRBJ1-1; 8 bases map to TRBD1. J gave up 4 bases and V 5 bases, and 9 bases lay outside the gene matches. The CDR3 covers 14 residues. Germline assignment: CDR1 DFQATT and CDR2 SNEGSKA (reference sequence). This CDR3 reads CSAEDQGAGTEAFF. The CDR3 nucleotides are TGCAGTGCTGAGGATCAGGGGGCCGGCACTGAAGCTTTCTTT.

The rearrangement joins TRBV3-1 to TRBJ2-5; TRBD1 might be the D (6 bases). With 0 bases removed from V and 2 bases from J, the gap between germline ends came to 10 bases. The CDR3 is 15 amino acids. Germline CDR1 LGHDT, CDR2 YNNKEL (reference sequence). DNA for the CDR3: TGTGCCAGCAGCCAAGATCTAGGGGGACAAGAGACCCAGTACTTC. Its translation is CASSQDLGGQETQYF.

This clonotype has only a few counts. This chain links TRBV18 with TRBJ1-1, with D uncertain. The V and J ends lost 3 bases and 2 bases respectively, with 13 bases between them. The germline V gene encodes CDR1 KGHSH and CDR2 LQKENI. The CDR3 length is 15 residues. CDR3 nucleotide sequence: TGTGCCAGCTCACCTATTGCAGAGGTCAACACTGAAGCTTTCTTT. Translated, it gives CASSPIAEVNTEAFF.

This clonotype has a count of ten or more. The V and J genes are TRBV18 and TRBJ1-5; D is perhaps TRBD1 (5 bases). CDR1 is KGHSH and CDR2 is LQKENI in the germline V gene. Between the trimmed V and J ends, which lost 3 bases and 7 bases, there was a span of 13 bases. The CDR3 is 14 amino acids. CDR3 sequence (DNA): TGTGCCAGCTCACCGCAGGGTTTCGACCAGCCCCAGCATTTT. Its translation: CASSPQGFDQPQHF.

This clonotype showed up many times. The chain uses TRBV5-6 and TRBJ2-7, with D perhaps TRBD2 (6 bases). The CDR3 spans 12 residues. The germline CDR1 and CDR2 sequences are SGHDT and YYEEEE. Trimming pared 4 bases from V and 4 bases from J, leaving 9 bases between. The CDR3 loop is CASSSGPYEQYV. CDR3 DNA: TGTGCCAGCAGCAGCGGGCCGTACGAGCAGTACGTC.

This clonotype showed up just a few times. This chain joins TRBV15 and TRBJ1-5; D remains unclear. The V and J ends lost 1 base and 6 bases respectively, with 7 bases between them. CDR1 LNHNV and CDR2 YYDKDF come from the germline V gene (reference sequence). This CDR3 region has 13 residues. CDR3 in DNA: TGTGCCACCAGCAGAGGCATCTCTCAGCCCCAGCATTTT. This gives the protein CATSRGISQPQHF.

The chain joins TRBV4-1 to TRBJ2-1; the D gene is possibly TRBD2 (5 bases). The CDR3 covers 16 residues. Looked up from germline, CDR1 is MGHRA and CDR2 is YSYEKL. Trimming removed 0 bases at V and 4 bases at J, with 13 bases between. This CDR3 is CASSQDRKRSYNEQFF. The CDR3 DNA sequence: TGCGCCAGCAGCCAAGATAGGAAGCGGTCATACAATGAGCAGTTCTTC.

This clonotype occurred many times. The V call is TRBV7-2, the J call TRBJ2-2; D possibly corresponds to TRBD1 (6 bases). Germline V gene sequence: CDR1 SGHTA, CDR2 FQGNSA. Trimming took off 8 bases at V and 4 bases at J, with 14 bases between the two ends. This CDR3 comprises 14 residues. CDR3 nucleotides: TGTGCCAGCGTCGTGGGGGCTCTCACCGGGGAGCTGTTTTTT. Translation: CASVVGALTGELFF.

This clonotype was detected ten times or more. This chain joins TRBV6-5 and TRBJ2-5; D is undetermined. This CDR3 has 14 amino acids. With 6 bases removed from V and 7 bases from J, the gap between germline ends came to 18 bases. Germline V gives CDR1 MNHEY, CDR2 SVGAGI. The CDR3: CASRPWTRSATQYF. DNA of the CDR3: TGTGCCAGCAGACCCTGGACGAGGTCGGCGACCCAGTACTTC.

A few counts support this clonotype. The chain recombines TRBV4-3 with TRBJ2-3, with TRBD2 as a possible D gene (7 bases). Germline V gives CDR1 LGHNA, CDR2 YSLEER. Trimming left V 0 bases short and J 3 bases short, with 13 bases between. The CDR3 totals 16 residues. CDR3 in DNA: TGCGCCAGCAGCCAAGAAGGGGCGGGGGCGACAGATACGCAGTATTTT. This encodes CASSQEGAGATDTQYF.